The 6 T cell receptor beta chains below were found in one sample sequenced in a study of blood T cell repertoires in COVID-19. Produced via immunoSEQ multiplex PCR; TCRdb's table is partial and in-frame only. The data contain 350,000 to 550,000 clones, 75% to 90% of them seen just once; the ten biggest clones take up roughly 1.1%. Sequencing was performed on PBMCs or T cells enriched from blood (not recorded which). The receptors were gathered from a man younger than 45 who had recovered from COVID-19.

Concerning this clone: Other DNA sequences from this sample encode an identical CDR3 as well. This rearrangement joins TRBV11-2 to TRBJ1-4; TRBD1 matches at 7 bases. This CDR3 has 15 amino acids. Germline trimming cut 1 base from V and 8 bases from J; bases unmatched to any gene: 7. Germline CDR1 is SGHAT and CDR2 is FQNNGV. CDR3 amino acids: CASSLGDRDHEKLFF. The DNA for the CDR3 is TGTGCCAGCAGCTTAGGCGACAGGGATCACGAAAAACTGTTTTTT.

The chain uses TRBV14 and TRBJ2-1, with 7 bases identical to TRBD2. CDR3 length: 15 amino acids. The germline V gene encodes CDR1 SGHDN and CDR2 FVKESK. Trimming took 6 bases from V and 2 from J; bases not matched to a gene: 7. The CDR3 spells CASRGRAGTYNEQFF. The CDR3 nucleotides read TGTGCCAGCAGAGGGAGGGCCGGGACCTACAATGAGCAGTTCTTC.

This chain links TRBV27 with TRBJ2-7; D unresolved. Trimming cost V 10 bases and J 1 base, with 5 bases left between them. The CDR3 sequence is 10 residues long. In germline, CDR1 is MNHEY, CDR2 SMNVEV (reference sequence). CDR3 sequence reads: CANLSYEQYF. The CDR3 DNA reads as TGTGCCAACCTATCCTACGAGCAGTACTTC.

The sample holds one count of this clone. V is TRBV15 and J is TRBJ1-4; D gene ambiguous. This CDR3 is 15 amino acids long. CDR1 is LNHNV, CDR2 YYDKDF, per germline (reference sequence). Trimming stripped 1 base from V and 5 bases from J, with 11 bases between. The DNA of the CDR3 is TGTGCCACCAGCAGAGGCCAAACCGGGAATGAAAAACTGTTTTTT. This codes for CATSRGQTGNEKLFF.

The rearrangement links TRBV5-4 to TRBJ2-7; 9 bases are shared with TRBD1. Germline V gene lookup returns CDR1 SGHNT and CDR2 YYREEE (reference sequence). V trimming: 4 bases; J trimming: 2 bases; junction bases outside the gene matches: 7. The CDR3 totals 15 residues. CDR3 amino acids: CASSPPGQGPYEQYF. The CDR3 DNA reads TGTGCCAGCAGCCCCCCGGGACAGGGACCCTACGAGCAGTACTTC.

This chain connects TRBV10-3 to TRBJ2-1; TRBD2 agrees at 10 bases. J lost 6 bases, V lost 9 bases, and 14 bases had no gene match. This CDR3 spans 16 amino acids. CDR1 is ENHRY, CDR2 SYGVKD, per germline. CDR3 region: CAISALAGAGGNEQFF. CDR3 coding DNA: TGTGCCATTTCGGCGCTAGCGGGAGCGGGCGGCAATGAGCAGTTCTTC.